Sequencing of this TCR beta chain was carried out in a study of response to subunit inactivated influenza vaccine. The length of the CDR3 is 12 residues. J gave up 7 bases and V 7 bases, and 5 bases lay outside the gene matches. The table lists this clonotype with a few counts. The antigen is undetermined. TCRdb analysed the RT-PCR reads with MiXCR anew, one entry per CDR3 protein. This table holds hundreds of thousands of distinct CDR3 sequences, around a sixth found once. Study-wide results and caveats: There was a suggestion from the authors that each seasonal influenza vaccination recruits few new T cells.

The gene calls are TRBV12-3 or TRBV12-4 and TRBJ1-2, with 8 bases fitting TRBD1. Material: PBMCs from blood, obtained 5 days after vaccination. The TCR originated in a man in his forties or fifties who received an inactivated influenza vaccine. The CDR3 region has the DNA TGTGCCAGCACCAGGACAGGGAGTGGCTACACCTTC. It codes for CASTRTGSGYTF.